This entry lists 16 T cell receptor beta chains sequenced from one sample in a study of STAT3 mutations in large granular lymphocyte leukemia. Notes on the study in general: In T-cell large granular lymphocyte leukemia, about half of patients showed multiple immunodominant subclonotypes.

Their antigens remain unidentified. The repertoire was sequenced with immunoSEQ multiplex PCR; TCRdb's copy has only in-frame clones and lacks some. The table has around 26,000 clones, roughly 93% seen once. The sequenced material came from peripheral blood mononuclear cells. The receptors shown here come from a man aged 40-49 years with T-cell large granular lymphocyte leukemia. Some clones in this sample may be carry-over from other donors' samples.

This chain links TRBV6-1 with TRBJ1-5, with D perhaps matching TRBD1 (6 bases). CDR3 length: 13 residues. Germline V gives CDR1 MNHNS, CDR2 SASEGT. The V end lost 6 bases, the J end lost 3 bases, and 9 bases lay between the germline ends. For the CDR3, the DNA is TGTGCCAGCAGACAGGGTCTCAATCAGCCCCAGCATTTT. This sequence encodes CASRQGLNQPQHF.

The chain recombines TRBV27 with TRBJ1-5; the D is unclear. The germline V gene encodes CDR1 MNHEY and CDR2 SMNVEV (reference sequence). Trimming shortened V by 5 bases and J by 4 bases, and 6 bases separated the two germline ends. The CDR3 covers 12 residues. The CDR3 loop reads CASSRPNQPQHF. CDR3 in DNA: TGTGCCAGCAGTCGGCCTAATCAGCCCCAGCATTTT.

CDR3 DNA: TGTGCCAGCAGCCAAGTCTTCAACGAGCAGTACTTC. It codes for CASSQVFNEQYF. The chain combines TRBV14 with TRBJ2-7; D unresolved. Germline V lookup: CDR1 SGHDN, CDR2 FVKESK. The length of the CDR3 is 12 residues. Trimming shortened V by 1 base and J by 5 bases, and 6 bases separated the two germline ends.

V and J are TRBV5-1 and TRBJ2-5, with TRBD2 matching over 11 bases. The germline CDR1 and CDR2 sequences are SGHRS and YFSETQ. The V and J ends lost 2 bases and 5 bases, in that order; junction bases with no gene match: 5. The CDR3 sequence is 15 residues long. CDR3 nucleotide sequence: TGCGCCAGCAGCTTCCAACTAGCGGGGGAGGAGACCCAGTACTTC. This translates into CASSFQLAGEETQYF. Full variable domain (outside the CDR3, taken from reference TRBV5-1 and TRBJ2-5): KAGVTQTPRYLIKTRGQQVTLSCSPISGHRSVSWYQQTPGQGLQFLFEYFSETQRNKGNFPGRFSGRQFSNSRSEMNVSTLELGDSALYLCASSFQLAGEETQYFGPGTRLLVL.

The V gene is TRBV7-2, the J gene TRBJ1-3; D is possibly TRBD1 (5 bases). This CDR3 is built from 16 residues. Germline CDR1 is SGHTA and CDR2 is FQGNSA. Trimming pared 5 bases from V and 0 bases from J, leaving 14 bases between. As DNA, the CDR3 is TGTGCCAGCAGCCCCAAGACAGAGAACTCTGGAAACACCATATATTTT. Amino acids: CASSPKTENSGNTIYF.

The rearrangement joins TRBV5-1 to TRBJ2-1; 7 nucleotides agree with TRBD1. Germline CDR1 SGHRS, CDR2 YFSETQ. The CDR3 sequence is 13 residues long. Germline trimming cut 0 bases from V and 8 bases from J; bases unmatched to any gene: 2. The CDR3 region is CASSLVGTDEQFF. The CDR3 coding sequence is TGCGCCAGCAGCTTGGTGGGGACAGATGAGCAGTTCTTC.

This clone showed up just once. J is TRBJ1-2 and V is TRBV4-3, with D possibly TRBD1 on 5 matching bases. V shed 0 bases and J shed 3 bases, with 14 bases lying between them. CDR1 and CDR2 from the germline V gene are LGHNA and YSLEER. The CDR3 is 16 amino acids. The CDR3 protein is CASSQDRGGADYGYTF. The CDR3 region has the DNA TGCGCCAGCAGCCAAGATCGGGGAGGGGCTGACTATGGCTACACCTTC.

The CDR3 loop reads CASSLGQVTTYGYTF. Here the CDR3 DNA reads TGTGCCAGCAGTTTAGGACAGGTCACGACCTATGGCTACACCTTC. The rearrangement uses TRBV28 and TRBJ1-2; 7 bases fit TRBD1. J was trimmed by 4 bases and V by 2 bases; bases with no gene match: 7. CDR1 and CDR2 (germline): MDHEN, SYDVKM. The CDR3 totals 15 residues.

The rearrangement uses TRBV6-5 and TRBJ1-1, with D uncertain. Germline V lookup: CDR1 MNHEY, CDR2 SVGAGI. The CDR3 has 15 amino acids. V lost 0 bases and J lost 3, with 11 bases in between. CDR3 bases: TGTGCCAGCAGTTACTCGAGGTTCTCAGACACTGAAGCTTTCTTT. It translates to CASSYSRFSDTEAFF.

This sequence joins TRBV30 and TRBJ1-6; the match to TRBD1 covers 9 bases. V lost 1 base and J lost 10; bases outside the gene matches: 2. The CDR3 loop spans 13 amino acids. In germline, CDR1 is GTSNPN, CDR2 SVGIG (reference sequence). In DNA form, the CDR3 reads TGTGCCTGGAGTGGAACAGGGGGCTCACCCCTCCACTTT. Its translation: CAWSGTGGSPLHF.

The DNA for the CDR3 is TGTGCCAGCAGCTCCGGGACAGGGACCTACGAGCAGTACTTC. This gives the protein CASSSGTGTYEQYF. This chain joins TRBV5-4 and TRBJ2-7, with 9 bases aligning to TRBD1. The CDR3 totals 14 residues. Germline V gene data show CDR1 as SGHNT and CDR2 as YYREEE (reference sequence). V dropped 3 bases and J dropped 2; count of bases not matched to a gene: 3.

The rearrangement uses TRBV7-2 and TRBJ1-1; a weak D match, TRBD1 (5 bases). V was pared by 5 bases and J by 6 bases, with 10 bases between. Germline V CDR1 and CDR2: SGHTA, FQGNSA. The CDR3 totals 12 residues. DNA of the CDR3: TGTGCCAGCAGCCGCTCCAGGGCTGAAGCTTTCTTT. It codes for CASSRSRAEAFF.

The J gene is TRBJ2-7, the V gene TRBV7-9; TRBD2 agrees at 9 bases. Trimming cost V 2 bases and J 1 base; bases outside gene matches: 0. The CDR3 extends over 14 amino acids. Per the germline V gene, CDR1 is SEHNR and CDR2 is FQNEAQ (reference sequence). CDR3: CASSLTSGSYEQYF. In DNA form, the CDR3 reads TGTGCCAGCAGCTTAACTAGCGGGTCCTACGAGCAGTACTTC.

The V and J genes are TRBV19 and TRBJ2-7; 14 nucleotides agree with TRBD2. V trimming: 6 bases; J trimming: 7 bases; junction bases outside the gene matches: 17. From germline, CDR1 is LNHDA and CDR2 SQIVND (reference sequence). The CDR3 sequence is 18 residues long. The DNA for the CDR3 is TGTGCCAGTAGCCGATCCGGGACTAGCGGGGGACCTTACCCAGAGCAGTACTTC. Translating gives CASSRSGTSGGPYPEQYF.

The V call is TRBV30, the J call TRBJ2-7, with D perhaps TRBD1 (6 bases). Germline lookup yields CDR1 GTSNPN and CDR2 SVGIG (reference sequence). The V gene lost 3 bases and the J gene lost 0 bases, with 12 bases spanning the gap. The CDR3 is 14 residues long. This chain's CDR3 is CAWRRRDISYEQYF. In DNA form, the CDR3 reads TGTGCCTGGAGGCGCCGGGACATCTCCTACGAGCAGTACTTC. Supplemented by reference TRBV30 and TRBJ2-7, the full variable domain reads SQTIHQWPATLVQPVGSPLSLECTVEGTSNPNLYWYRQAAGRGLQLLFYSVGIGQISSEVPQNLSASRPQDRQFILSSKKLLLSDSGFYLCAWRRRDISYEQYFGPGTRLTVT.

The rearrangement uses TRBV19 and TRBJ1-2, with 7 nucleotides matching TRBD1. CDR1 LNHDA and CDR2 SQIVND come from the germline V gene (reference sequence). This CDR3 spans 14 amino acids. V gave up 6 bases and J gave up 2 bases; unmatched junction bases: 6. The CDR3 region has the DNA TGTGCCAGTAGCACCCAGGGACAGAACTATGGCTACACCTTC. It translates to CASSTQGQNYGYTF.